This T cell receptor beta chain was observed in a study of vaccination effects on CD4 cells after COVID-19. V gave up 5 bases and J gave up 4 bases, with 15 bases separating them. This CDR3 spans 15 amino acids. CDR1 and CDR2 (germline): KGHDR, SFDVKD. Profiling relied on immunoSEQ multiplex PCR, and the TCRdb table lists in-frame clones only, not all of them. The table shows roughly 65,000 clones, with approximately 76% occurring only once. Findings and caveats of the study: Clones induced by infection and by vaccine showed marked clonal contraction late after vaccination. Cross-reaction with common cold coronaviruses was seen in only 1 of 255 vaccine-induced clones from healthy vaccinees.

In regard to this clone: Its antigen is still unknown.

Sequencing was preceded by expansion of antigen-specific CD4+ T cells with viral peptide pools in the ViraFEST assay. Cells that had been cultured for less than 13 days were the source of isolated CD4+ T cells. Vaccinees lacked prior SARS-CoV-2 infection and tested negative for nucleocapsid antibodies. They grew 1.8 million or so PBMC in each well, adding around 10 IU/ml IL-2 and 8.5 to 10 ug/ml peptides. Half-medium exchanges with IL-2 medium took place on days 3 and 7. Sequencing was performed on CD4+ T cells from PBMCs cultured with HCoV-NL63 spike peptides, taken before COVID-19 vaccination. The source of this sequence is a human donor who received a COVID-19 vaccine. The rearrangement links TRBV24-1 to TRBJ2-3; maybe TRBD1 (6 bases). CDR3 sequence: CATSGSQGMADTQYF. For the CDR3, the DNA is TGTGCCACCAGTGGTTCCCAGGGGATGGCAGATACGCAGTATTTT.